Listed here is a single TCR beta chain. The target antigen is unknown. The data were taken from a study of cytomegalovirus exposure and HLA in healthy donors. The study ran its PCR with 60 Vbeta and 13 Jbeta primers. Data came from immunoSEQ multiplex PCR; TCRdb stores just in-frame clones and leaves some out. The repertoire includes 100,000 or so clones, around 84% of them detected once, and 4.6% sits in the top ten. The length of the CDR3 is 15 residues. Germline CDR1 and CDR2: SGDLS and YYNGEE. The V and J ends lost 4 bases and 4 bases, in that order; junction bases with no gene match: 7. General study points: In a later analysis, an Asian-associated ancestry cluster reportedly showed fewer N-insertions than the approximately 700-donor mean.

The chain is built from TRBV9 and TRBJ2-7; TRBD1 agrees at 11 bases. The source is a middle-aged woman in good health and CMV-seropositive. The sequenced material came from PBMCs. CDR3 nucleotide sequence: TGTGCCAGCAGCCAGGGGACAGGGGGTCCTTACGAGCAGTACTTC. As protein: CASSQGTGGPYEQYF.